Included here is one T cell receptor (beta chain) sequence, with context. Its antigen is unidentified. This sample is part of a study of OX40 agonist ivuxolimab in advanced cancers. Whole-study results and caveats: Relatively little clonal expansion, among the lowest observed, appeared in partial responders at 0.1-3.0 mg/kg.

Profiling relied on immunoSEQ multiplex PCR, and the TCRdb table lists in-frame clones only, not all of them. The sample lists tens of thousands of clones; approximately 80% were seen once. The CDR3 loop spans 15 amino acids. The germline gives CDR1 MNHEY, CDR2 SMNVEV (reference sequence). Between the trimmed V and J ends, which lost 0 bases and 7 bases, there was a span of 12 bases. This chain joins TRBV27 and TRBJ1-4; D is perhaps TRBD1 (5 bases). This receptor was taken from an adult with an advanced solid tumor such as melanoma, head and neck, liver or kidney cancer. This sample comprised CD4+ or CD8+ T cells sorted from blood, obtained in a trial of the OX40 agonist ivuxolimab. This CDR3 is CASSLSGGLFEKLFF. DNA of the CDR3: TGTGCCAGCAGTTTATCGGGGGGGTTGTTTGAAAAACTGTTTTTT.